These T cell receptor beta chains were read from a single sample in a study of blood T cell repertoires in COVID-19. Sequenced by immunoSEQ multiplex PCR; TCRdb stores in-frame clones only, minus some. The sample records 150,000 to 200,000 clones, roughly four fifths being singletons. Sequencing used peripheral blood. The source of these receptors is a woman aged 70-85 years with COVID-19, enrolled during active disease. The CDR3 runs from the conserved cysteine through the conserved F or W. A D gene is named only where the DNA matches it firmly. Clone size is given for some rows only: seen once, a few or many times, or a class if the clone is expanded.

size	D	length	V	J	CDR3	DNA
.	TRBD1	16	TRBV28	TRBJ1-2	CASSLTGGAISYGYTF	TGTGCCAGCAGTTTAACAGGGGGCGCTATTTCTTATGGCTACACCTTC
few	TRBD1	13	TRBV10-2	TRBJ2-5	CASSNSYRGTQYF	TGCGCCAGCAGTAATTCTTACAGGGGAACCCAGTACTTC
.	TRBD1	16	TRBV9	TRBJ2-7	CASSAAGTGSSYEQYF	TGTGCCAGCAGCGCCGCCGGGACAGGGAGTTCCTACGAGCAGTACTTC
.	.	15	TRBV4-1	TRBJ1-2	CASSQDRTTLNGYTF	TGCGCCAGCAGCCAAGACAGGACAACCCTCAATGGCTACACCTTC
once	.	14	TRBV3-1/TRBV3-2	TRBJ1-1	CASSLGHSNTEAFF	TGTGCCAGCAGCCTTGGACATTCGAACACTGAAGCTTTCTTT
.	.	13	TRBV18	TRBJ2-1	CASSPDRHNEQFF	TGTGCCAGCTCACCGGACAGACACAATGAGCAGTTCTTC
.	.	13	TRBV7-2	TRBJ2-3	CASSSRSGDTQYF	TGTGCCAGCAGCTCCCGGAGTGGAGATACGCAGTATTTT
.	TRBD2	16	TRBV4-1	TRBJ2-1	CASSLDGTSGNNEQFF	TGCGCCAGCAGCCTAGACGGGACTAGCGGAAACAATGAGCAGTTCTTC
few	.	15	TRBV19	TRBJ2-2	CASSSVTGWVGELFF	TGTGCCAGTAGTTCAGTTACAGGGTGGGTCGGGGAGCTGTTTTTT
.	TRBD2	13	TRBV15	TRBJ2-1	CATSGTSGNEQFF	TGTGCCACCAGCGGTACTAGCGGGAATGAGCAGTTCTTC
once	.	14	TRBV2	TRBJ2-3	CASSQGHSTDTQYF	TGTGCCAGCAGCCAGGGGCATAGCACAGATACGCAGTATTTT
.	TRBD2	16	TRBV5-4	TRBJ2-3	CASSTGLAGRTDTQYF	TGTGCCAGCAGCACGGGACTAGCGGGGCGCACAGATACGCAGTATTTT
.	.	11	TRBV28	TRBJ1-2	CASSLNTGYTF	TGTGCCAGCAGTTTGAACACTGGCTACACCTTC
few	TRBD1	17	TRBV7-2	TRBJ2-2	CASSLGFGTGGTGELFF	TGTGCCAGCAGCTTAGGTTTCGGGACAGGGGGGACCGGGGAGCTGTTTTTT
.	.	14	TRBV19	TRBJ1-2	CASRPRQGSYGYTF	TGTGCCAGTAGACCAAGGCAGGGGTCCTATGGCTACACCTTC
few	TRBD2	16	TRBV7-2	TRBJ2-3	CASSPGTSGSTDTQYF	TGTGCCAGCAGCCCGGGTACTAGCGGGAGTACAGATACGCAGTATTTT
.	.	15	TRBV2	TRBJ2-6	CASSPQGPGANVLTF	TGTGCCAGCAGTCCGCAGGGGCCTGGGGCCAACGTCCTGACTTTC
few	TRBD1	15	TRBV28	TRBJ1-1	CASRPSGQGKTEAFF	TGTGCCAGCAGACCCTCGGGACAGGGAAAAACTGAAGCTTTCTTT
.	.	15	TRBV5-1	TRBJ2-1	CASSLDYALYNEQFF	TGCGCCAGCAGCCTCGACTACGCCCTCTACAATGAGCAGTTCTTC
once	.	14	TRBV7-9	TRBJ1-4	CASSFDRDNEKLFF	TGTGCCAGCAGCTTCGACAGAGATAATGAAAAACTGTTTTTT
.	TRBD2	17	TRBV24-1	TRBJ2-1	CATSDGLAAFAYNEQFF	TGTGCCACCAGTGATGGTCTAGCGGCCTTCGCCTACAATGAGCAGTTCTTC
.	TRBD1	14	TRBV30	TRBJ2-2	CAFQGQGRAGELFF	TGTGCCTTCCAAGGACAGGGGAGGGCCGGGGAGCTGTTTTTT
.	TRBD1	14	TRBV5-6	TRBJ2-7	CASSSGQSSYEQYF	TGTGCCAGCAGCTCGGGACAGTCTTCCTACGAGCAGTACTTC
.	TRBD1	15	TRBV11-1	TRBJ2-3	CASSSGAGGVDTQYF	TGTGCCAGCAGCTCCGGGGCAGGGGGCGTGGATACGCAGTATTTT
.	.	12	TRBV24-1	TRBJ2-7	CATSGGTYEQYF	TGTGCCACCAGTGGCGGGACTTACGAGCAGTACTTC
few	.	16	TRBV7-6	TRBJ1-1	CASSPRLRGFNTEAFF	TGTGCCAGCAGCCCTCGACTTCGGGGGTTTAACACTGAAGCTTTCTTT
.	TRBD2	15	TRBV5-4	TRBJ2-5	CASSTPLAGGETQYF	TGTGCCAGCAGCACCCCACTAGCGGGAGGGGAGACCCAGTACTTC
.	.	13	TRBV5-6	TRBJ2-5	CASNHGNQETQYF	TGTGCCAGCAACCACGGGAATCAAGAGACCCAGTACTTC
few	.	15	TRBV2	TRBJ1-5	CASKGEGYSNQPQHF	TGTGCCAGCAAGGGAGAGGGATATAGCAATCAGCCCCAGCATTTT
.	.	10	TRBV20-1	TRBJ1-2	CSAHYYGYTF	TGCAGTGCTCACTACTATGGCTACACCTTC
few	TRBD1	17	TRBV7-2	TRBJ1-2	CASSPSGNSGGSRGYTF	TGTGCCAGCAGCCCCTCAGGGAATTCAGGGGGATCGCGGGGCTACACCTTC
.	TRBD1	16	TRBV7-9	TRBJ1-2	CASSLSTGQGRHGYTF	TGTGCCAGCAGCTTAAGTACGGGACAGGGGAGGCATGGCTACACCTTC
.	.	15	TRBV3-1/TRBV3-2	TRBJ1-2	CASSQAKGFGYGYTF	TGTGCCAGCAGCCAAGCAAAGGGGTTCGGCTATGGCTACACCTTC
once	TRBD2	15	TRBV5-1	TRBJ2-2	CASSTPSGNTGELFF	TGCGCCAGCAGCACACCTAGCGGGAACACCGGGGAGCTGTTTTTT
.	TRBD1	18	TRBV27	TRBJ2-6	CASRPDRARSSGANVLTF	TGTGCCAGCAGACCGGACAGGGCTCGGTCCTCTGGGGCCAACGTCCTGACTTTC
.	.	13	TRBV18	TRBJ1-1	CASSPTLNTEAFF	TGTGCCAGCTCACCAACATTGAACACTGAAGCTTTCTTT
.	.	12	TRBV7-9	TRBJ2-5	CASRWGLETQYF	TGTGCCAGCAGGTGGGGGCTAGAGACCCAGTACTTC
.	TRBD1	13	TRBV6-5	TRBJ1-2	CASSPPGGGGYTF	TGTGCCAGCAGTCCCCCAGGGGGAGGTGGCTACACCTTC